This T cell receptor (beta chain) was profiled in a study of blood T cells in healthy people across ages. Whole-study results and caveats: Estimates of diversity drawn from one million T cells were considered underestimates.

The V end lost 5 bases, the J end lost 2 bases, and 13 bases lay between the germline ends. Germline lookup yields CDR1 MNHEY and CDR2 SMNVEV (reference sequence). This CDR3 region has 14 residues. The authors isolated at least 7 million PBMCs per sample. The second PCR ran about 6 to 11 cycles with a sample-barcoded 5' primer and J-beta primers. Each cDNA molecule received a tag from a template-switch adaptor that had 12 random nucleotides. TCRdb analysed the 5' RACE reads with MiXCR anew, one entry per CDR3 protein. Of 1.5 million to 2 million distinct CDR3 sequences listed, 49% are singletons. Notes on this clonotype: The target antigen is unknown.

The origin of this receptor is a woman in her 40s in good health. V and J are TRBV27 and TRBJ2-7, with D unresolved. Sequencing was done on a sample of blood. Here the CDR3 reads CASSLRAGAYEQYF. The CDR3 coding sequence is TGTGCCAGCAGTCTACGGGCAGGAGCCTACGAGCAGTACTTC.